The text below deals with one TCR beta chain. This entry belongs to a study of shared T cell receptors in the human thymus. TCRdb's copy holds only in-frame clones and misses some; the assay was immunoSEQ multiplex PCR. Of 700,000 or so clones listed, 75% to 90% are singletons. V was pared by 1 base and J by 10 bases, with 8 bases of the junction left unmatched. The CDR3 totals 16 residues. From germline, CDR1 is KGHSH and CDR2 LQKENI. These data were also reused for a study on human thymus T cells. That study reports: Related work found strong thymic repertoire overlap between unrelated individuals.

The V gene is TRBV18, the J gene TRBJ2-1; TRBD1 aligns across 12 bases. This sequence was found in a girl under three years old with a congenital heart defect. Sequenced input: thymocytes. The chain's CDR3 is CASSPLVGTGGREQFF. CDR3 DNA: TGTGCCAGCTCACCACTTGTTGGGACAGGGGGCAGGGAGCAGTTCTTC.